These 12 T cell receptor beta chains share one sample of origin, sequenced in a study of cytomegalovirus exposure and HLA in healthy donors. Sequenced by immunoSEQ multiplex PCR; TCRdb stores in-frame clones only, minus some. The table shows about 150,000 clones, with more than 75% occurring only once. Sequencing was carried out using PBMCs. These receptors came from a man aged 18 to 30 in good health and CMV-seronegative.

This chain connects TRBV27 to TRBJ1-2; 8 positions match TRBD1. The junction had 9 bases not matched to a gene; V was cut back by 5 bases and J by 7 bases. CDR1 is MNHEY and CDR2 is SMNVEV in the germline V gene (reference sequence). The CDR3 runs to 14 residues. The CDR3 nucleotides read TGTGCCAGCAGTCCTCCAGGGGGCGCGTTTGGCTACACCTTC. This sequence encodes CASSPPGGAFGYTF.

The chain is built from TRBV10-1 and TRBJ2-7, with 8 bases lining up with TRBD1. Germline CDR1 WNHNN, CDR2 SYGVQD (reference sequence). After removal of 0 bases from V and 5 bases from J, the junction contained 6 bases not matched to a gene. This CDR3 has 15 amino acids. The CDR3 protein is CASSESDRASDEQYF. The DNA for the CDR3 is TGCGCCAGCAGTGAGTCGGACAGGGCTAGCGACGAGCAGTACTTC.

This chain uses TRBV5-1 with TRBJ2-7; D ambiguous. Trimming shortened V by 4 bases and J by 1 base, and 3 bases separated the two germline ends. This CDR3 has 11 residues. Germline lookup yields CDR1 SGHRS and CDR2 YFSETQ. The CDR3 DNA is TGCGCCAGCAGCCCTTCCTACGAGCAGTACTTC. It encodes CASSPSYEQYF. Looking up the rest from reference TRBV5-1 and TRBJ2-7 gives the full variable domain: KAGVTQTPRYLIKTRGQQVTLSCSPISGHRSVSWYQQTPGQGLQFLFEYFSETQRNKGNFPGRFSGRQFSNSRSEMNVSTLELGDSALYLCASSPSYEQYFGPGTRLTVT.

V usage is TRBV19 and J usage is TRBJ1-5; 9 bases match TRBD1. Losses at the gene ends were 3 bases for V and 4 bases for J; bases not matched to a gene: 4. The CDR3 is 15 residues long. CDR1 and CDR2 (germline): LNHDA, SQIVND (reference sequence). CDR3 DNA: TGTGCCAGTAGTATGACAGGGGGACGGAATCAGCCCCAGCATTTT. It yields the protein CASSMTGGRNQPQHF.

The V and J genes are TRBV4-1 and TRBJ2-7; possible D gene TRBD2, 5 bases. V lost 3 bases, J lost 4 bases, and 19 bases lay in between. Germline lookup yields CDR1 MGHRA and CDR2 YSYEKL. The length of the CDR3 is 16 residues. The CDR3: CASSQEPGSNLYEQYF. CDR3 bases: TGCGCCAGCAGCCAGGAACCGGGATCCAATCTTTACGAGCAGTACTTC.

The V gene is TRBV6-5, the J gene TRBJ2-7; D might be TRBD1 (6 bases). Between the trimmed V and J ends, which lost 4 bases and 5 bases, there was a span of 12 bases. Germline V gives CDR1 MNHEY, CDR2 SVGAGI. The CDR3 consists of 13 residues. The CDR3 reads CASSLVQGNEQYF. CDR3 nucleotides: TGTGCCAGCAGTTTAGTTCAGGGGAACGAGCAGTACTTC.

The chain has TRBV4-2 and TRBJ2-7; tentative D call: TRBD1 (6 bases). Trimming removed 0 bases at V and 2 bases at J, with 8 bases between. This CDR3 has 14 amino acids. The germline gives CDR1 LGHNA, CDR2 YNFKEQ. The chain's CDR3 is CASSQDPGAYEQYV. The CDR3 nucleotides are TGTGCCAGCAGCCAAGATCCAGGGGCCTACGAGCAGTACGTC.

The table lists this clone with a few counts. The rearrangement joins TRBV7-7 to TRBJ2-7, with 12 nucleotides matching TRBD1. The CDR3 extends over 14 amino acids. The germline gives CDR1 SSHAT, CDR2 FNYEAQ (reference sequence). The CDR3 nucleotides read TGTGCTAGCAGCGTCGATCCGGGACAGGGGGCTGTGTACGTC. It encodes CASSVDPGQGAVYV.

The gene calls are TRBV28 and TRBJ2-7, with D possibly TRBD1 on 6 matching bases. The CDR3 spans 14 residues. Per germline, CDR1 MDHEN and CDR2 SYDVKM. V lost 4 bases and J lost 4, with 14 bases in between. DNA for the CDR3: TGTGCCAGCAGTTACCCGGGACAATCTTACGAGCAGTACTTC. Its translation: CASSYPGQSYEQYF.

This chain connects TRBV6-5 to TRBJ1-1; the D is unclear. The length of the CDR3 is 13 residues. V shed 7 bases and J shed 4 bases, with 13 bases lying between them. Germline lookup yields CDR1 MNHEY and CDR2 SVGAGI. CDR3 nucleotides: TGTGCCAGCATTTTACGGAGTGGCACTGAAGCTTTCTTT. Protein: CASILRSGTEAFF.

The chain combines TRBV7-9 with TRBJ1-3, with 7 nucleotides matching TRBD1. This CDR3 is 14 amino acids long. Germline V lookup: CDR1 SEHNR, CDR2 FQNEAQ (reference sequence). Trimming at V came to 5 bases and at J to 8 bases, leaving 9 bases not matched to a gene. CDR3 amino acids: CASSPTGKVDTIYF. Written as DNA, the CDR3 is TGTGCCAGCAGCCCGACAGGGAAGGTAGACACCATATATTTT.

This clone was counted between two and nine times. J is TRBJ1-2 and V is TRBV5-8, with TRBD1 matching 7 bases. This CDR3 is 15 amino acids long. Germline loops: CDR1 SGHTS, CDR2 YDEGEE. V gave up 4 bases and J gave up 3 bases; unmatched junction bases: 9. The CDR3 protein is CASSPIRGLDYGYTF. The DNA of the CDR3 is TGTGCCAGCAGCCCCATTAGGGGGCTCGACTATGGCTACACCTTC.